The rows below give T cell receptor beta chains drawn from one sample of a study of T cell responses to AZD1222 COVID-19 vaccine. Assay used: immunoSEQ multiplex PCR; TCRdb lists only in-frame clones, some missing. This table holds fewer than 90,000 clones, 70% to 90% found once. Sequenced here: peripheral blood, sampled on day 0 of AZD1222 vaccination. The receptor source for this set is an adult in good health. The conserved cysteine and the conserved F or W are not part of the CDR3 here. Fields, in order: J gene, CDR3 length, V gene, CDR3 protein.

J: TRBJ1-5
length: 14
V: TRBV2
CDR3: ASSGDLHRGGQPQH

J: TRBJ2-1
length: 13
V: TRBV19
CDR3: ASSPRRGLGNEQF

J: TRBJ1-2
length: 11
V: TRBV9
CDR3: ASSSRLPHGYT

J: TRBJ2-2
length: 12
V: TRBV28
CDR3: ASMWTPNTGELF

J: TRBJ2-3
length: 12
V: TRBV19
CDR3: ASSPGAYTDTQY

J: TRBJ2-2
length: 13
V: TRBV7-2
CDR3: ASSLAGGNTGELF

J: TRBJ2-1
length: 13
V: TRBV2
CDR3: ATRTSGISYNEQF

J: TRBJ2-3
length: 9
V: TRBV2
CDR3: ASRGGDTQY

J: TRBJ1-5
length: 12
V: TRBV23-1
CDR3: ASSLGRCHEPQH

J: TRBJ2-7
length: 13
V: TRBV19
CDR3: ASSITYPAPYEQY

J: TRBJ2-7
length: 11
V: TRBV20-1
CDR3: SASRVGSYEQY

J: TRBJ2-6
length: 14
V: TRBV4-2
CDR3: ASSQGGNSGANVLT

J: TRBJ2-1
length: 12
V: TRBV7-9
CDR3: ASSSQGSYNEQF

J: TRBJ2-7
length: 13
V: TRBV6-2/TRBV6-3
CDR3: ASSYGGGSRNEQY

J: TRBJ2-2
length: 12
V: TRBV24-1
CDR3: ATSDPAGSGELF

J: TRBJ2-7
length: 14
V: TRBV3-1/TRBV3-2
CDR3: ASSQDARGGRYEQY

J: TRBJ1-5
length: 13
V: TRBV28
CDR3: ASIGTRYSNQPQH

J: TRBJ2-7
length: 13
V: TRBV24-1
CDR3: ATSDSGRSKYEQY

J: TRBJ1-2
length: 12
V: TRBV5-1
CDR3: ASSTDGLNYGYT

J: TRBJ1-3
length: 10
V: TRBV2
CDR3: ATTGSGNTIY

J: TRBJ2-1
length: 13
V: TRBV27
CDR3: ASKIQLAVYNEQF

J: TRBJ1-4
length: 12
V: TRBV5-1
CDR3: ASSGGTLEEKLF

J: TRBJ1-3
length: 14
V: TRBV6-6
CDR3: ASSYTGQNSGNTIY

J: TRBJ1-2
length: 12
V: TRBV3-1/TRBV3-2
CDR3: ASSQAGEGYGYT

J: TRBJ2-7
length: 16
V: TRBV22-1
CDR3: PGSARARLAGPSYEQY

J: TRBJ2-1
length: 14
V: TRBV6-6
CDR3: ASSYGVGRVDNEQF

J: TRBJ1-2
length: 10
V: TRBV20-1
CDR3: SASPGTYGYT

J: TRBJ2-1
length: 13
V: TRBV7-6
CDR3: ASSLGLAAYNEQF

J: TRBJ2-3
length: 13
V: TRBV4-1
CDR3: ASSQGRGQGDTQY

J: TRBJ2-5
length: 14
V: TRBV7-7
CDR3: ASSLVGTGAGETQY

J: TRBJ2-3
length: 14
V: TRBV24-1
CDR3: ATSDLQGGGTDTQY

J: TRBJ1-3
length: 15
V: TRBV7-6
CDR3: ASSLRSTGAPGNTIY

J: TRBJ2-1
length: 11
V: TRBV6-2/TRBV6-3
CDR3: ASSSLQYNEQF

J: TRBJ2-7
length: 13
V: TRBV4-1
CDR3: ASSHGGLGDYEQY

J: TRBJ1-2
length: 12
V: TRBV15
CDR3: ATSKDRGRSGYT

J: TRBJ1-4
length: 12
V: TRBV10-2
CDR3: ASSGQGFVEKLF